The 32 T cell receptor beta chains listed next were all sequenced from one sample in a study of cytomegalovirus exposure and HLA in healthy donors. It was with 60 Vbeta and 13 Jbeta primers that the PCR ran. Profiled with immunoSEQ multiplex PCR; TCRdb holds only in-frame clones, not every one. Here the sample spans 200,000 or so clones, 82% being singletons. Sequencing was carried out using PBMCs. Source of these receptors: a woman between 35 and 50 years old in good health and CMV-seronegative.

CDR3 in amino acids: CASSSSGTGFTYEQYF. The CDR3, as DNA: TGTGCCAGCAGCTCCTCCGGGACAGGGTTCACCTACGAGCAGTACTTC. V gene TRBV5-4 combines with J gene TRBJ2-7; 9 bases agree with TRBD1. V was clipped by 3 bases and J by 2 bases; unmatched bases: 9. Germline V gives CDR1 SGHNT, CDR2 YYREEE (reference sequence). The CDR3 covers 16 residues.

V and J are TRBV27 and TRBJ1-2; perhaps TRBD1 as D (5 bases). The germline gives CDR1 MNHEY, CDR2 SMNVEV (reference sequence). The CDR3 covers 14 residues. Trimming cost V 6 bases and J 8 bases, with 19 bases left between them. The CDR3 region is CASSLMPGLTGYTF. The CDR3 nucleotides are TGTGCCAGCAGCCTGATGCCAGGGTTAACGGGCTACACCTTC.

The J gene is TRBJ1-4, the V gene TRBV27, with 7 positions matching TRBD1. The length of the CDR3 is 16 residues. CDR1 and CDR2 from the germline V gene are MNHEY and SMNVEV (reference sequence). The junction had 10 bases not matched to a gene; V was cut back by 4 bases and J by 5 bases. CDR3 in amino acids: CASSSYSDRRNEKLFF. In DNA form, the CDR3 reads TGTGCCAGCAGTTCGTACTCGGACAGGAGGAATGAAAAACTGTTTTTT. The full variable domain, completed using reference TRBV27 and TRBJ1-4, is EAQVTQNPRYLITVTGKKLTVTCSQNMNHEYMSWYRQDPGLGLRQIYYSMNVEVTDKGDVPEGYKVSRKEKRNFPLILESPSPNQTSLYFCASSSYSDRRNEKLFFGSGTQLSVL.

The gene calls are TRBV27 and TRBJ2-5; TRBD2 aligns across 11 bases. The CDR3 is made up of 15 amino acids. V shed 2 bases and J 5 bases; nucleotides not matched to a gene: 4. Germline CDR1 is MNHEY and CDR2 is SMNVEV (reference sequence). CDR3 amino acids: CASSLSTSGGETQYF. In DNA, the CDR3 is TGTGCCAGCAGTTTAAGTACTAGCGGGGGTGAGACCCAGTACTTC.

The genes are TRBV27 and TRBJ1-5, with a weak D call TRBD1 (6 bases). Germline CDR1 is MNHEY and CDR2 is SMNVEV (reference sequence). V shed 5 bases and J shed 2 bases, with 13 bases lying between them. The CDR3 runs to 15 residues. CDR3 DNA sequence: TGTGCCAGCAGTAAACAGGGCCAGGGCAATCAGCCCCAGCATTTT. Encoded protein: CASSKQGQGNQPQHF.

This chain links TRBV2 with TRBJ2-5, with a possible D match to TRBD1 (6 bases). CDR3 length: 12 residues. Germline CDR1 reads SNHLY; CDR2 reads FYNNEI. V was cut by 5 bases and J by 3 bases, with 7 bases left in between. CDR3 sequence (DNA): TGTGCCAGCAGTTGGGACAAAGAGACCCAGTACTTC. Translation gives CASSWDKETQYF.

This sequence joins TRBV6-1 and TRBJ1-2; TRBD1 matches 8 bases. V dropped 9 bases and J dropped 5; count of bases not matched to a gene: 11. The CDR3 spans 14 residues. Germline V lookup: CDR1 MNHNS, CDR2 SASEGT. CDR3: CASVRTGSYYGYTF. CDR3 sequence (DNA): TGTGCCAGTGTCAGGACAGGGAGTTATTATGGCTACACCTTC.

The chain has TRBV6-5 and TRBJ1-2, with no clear D. V was clipped by 0 bases and J by 4 bases, with 15 bases between them. Per germline, CDR1 MNHEY and CDR2 SVGAGI. CDR3 length: 16 amino acids. CDR3 amino acids: CASSYSQWVRGYGYTF. The CDR3 DNA reads as TGTGCCAGCAGTTACTCGCAGTGGGTACGGGGCTATGGCTACACCTTC.

This rearrangement joins TRBV30 to TRBJ2-1; TRBD2 agrees at 8 bases. With 1 base clipped from V and 6 bases from J, the junction kept 11 bases outside the gene matches. CDR1 GTSNPN and CDR2 SVGIG come from the germline V gene (reference sequence). This CDR3 is 16 amino acids long. CDR3 in DNA: TGTGCCTGGAGTGGCCGAAGGCTAGCGGGCCCCAATGAGCAGTTCTTC. Protein: CAWSGRRLAGPNEQFF. Filled out from reference TRBV30 and TRBJ2-1, the complete variable domain reads SQTIHQWPATLVQPVGSPLSLECTVEGTSNPNLYWYRQAAGRGLQLLFYSVGIGQISSEVPQNLSASRPQDRQFILSSKKLLLSDSGFYLCAWSGRRLAGPNEQFFGPGTRLTVL.

The CDR3 DNA sequence: TGCGCCACCCGATCGGGGTATGGCTACACCTTC. Translation gives CATRSGYGYTF. This chain links TRBV5-1 with TRBJ1-2, with D hard to call. V lost 9 bases to trimming and J lost 5 bases, with 11 bases between them. Germline assignment: CDR1 SGHRS and CDR2 YFSETQ. The CDR3 totals 11 residues.

The rearrangement links TRBV25-1 to TRBJ2-3, with D possibly matching TRBD2 (6 bases). Trimming cost V 6 bases and J 5 bases, with 15 bases left between them. Germline V gene data show CDR1 as MGHDK and CDR2 as SYGVNS. The CDR3 runs 14 residues. The CDR3 region is CASRDGGIGDTQYF. CDR3 bases: TGTGCCAGCAGGGACGGCGGGATTGGAGATACGCAGTATTTT.

The CDR3 is CASSSGGRIGNEQFF. In nucleotides, the CDR3 is TGTGCCAGCAGCTCTGGCGGGAGAATAGGCAATGAGCAGTTCTTC. This chain joins TRBV7-3 and TRBJ2-1; the match to TRBD2 covers 7 bases. J lost 6 bases, V lost 4 bases, and 9 bases had no gene match. Germline CDR1 is SGHTA and CDR2 is FQGTGA. This CDR3 has 15 amino acids.

The chain carries TRBV10-3 and TRBJ2-5; D might be TRBD1 (6 bases). This CDR3 is 17 amino acids long. V lost 0 bases to trimming and J lost 1 base, with 15 bases between them. Germline CDR1 and CDR2: ENHRY and SYGVKD. Here the CDR3 reads CAISESWTDKPQETQYF. The DNA of the CDR3 is TGTGCCATCAGTGAGTCGTGGACAGATAAACCCCAAGAGACCCAGTACTTC.

V and J are TRBV19 and TRBJ2-7; 9 nucleotides line up with TRBD1. CDR1 is LNHDA, CDR2 SQIVND, per germline (reference sequence). This CDR3 comprises 15 residues. V lost 3 bases, J lost 0 bases, and 3 bases stayed unmatched. CDR3 protein: CASSIRGQGSYEQYF. The DNA for the CDR3 is TGTGCCAGTAGTATTCGGGGACAGGGCTCCTACGAGCAGTACTTC.

V gene TRBV5-6 combines with J gene TRBJ2-7; TRBD2 matches 12 bases. CDR1 is SGHDT, CDR2 YYEEEE, per germline. The CDR3 runs 15 residues. V gave up 4 bases and J gave up 8 bases; unmatched junction bases: 10. The chain's CDR3 is CASSGGSSGRAKQYF. Here the CDR3 DNA reads TGTGCCAGCAGCGGCGGGTCTAGCGGGAGGGCCAAGCAGTACTTC.

This clone occurred a few times. The rearrangement uses TRBV7-2 and TRBJ2-3; TRBD1 matches at 7 bases. The CDR3 is 14 residues long. CDR1 and CDR2 (germline): SGHTA, FQGNSA. The ends lost 4 bases at V and 3 bases at J; junction bases unmatched: 4. CDR3 bases: TGTGCCAGCAGCTGGTCCAGGGGGACAGATACGCAGTATTTT. Translation: CASSWSRGTDTQYF.

This chain uses TRBV2 with TRBJ2-2, with 8 nucleotides matching TRBD1. Per germline, CDR1 SNHLY and CDR2 FYNNEI. The CDR3 has 13 amino acids. The J segment lost 3 bases and the V segment lost 6 bases, leaving 0 bases of the junction unmatched. The CDR3 sequence: CASRQGDTGELFF. Written as DNA, the CDR3 is TGTGCCAGCAGACAGGGGGACACCGGGGAGCTGTTTTTT.

The V gene is TRBV11-2, the J gene TRBJ2-1; 8 bases map to TRBD2. Trimming at V came to 6 bases and at J to 1 base, leaving 8 bases not matched to a gene. Germline V gene data show CDR1 as SGHAT and CDR2 as FQNNGV. The CDR3 spans 16 residues. The CDR3 nucleotides are TGTGCCAGCAGGGCACCCGGGACTAGGTCCTACAATGAGCAGTTCTTC. It specifies CASRAPGTRSYNEQFF.

The rearrangement links TRBV15 to TRBJ2-7, with 10 bases that match TRBD2. The germline V gene has CDR1 LNHNV and CDR2 YYDKDF (reference sequence). CDR3 length: 15 residues. With 5 bases clipped from V and 6 bases from J, the junction kept 10 bases outside the gene matches. This CDR3 reads CATSPQREGSCEQYF. For the CDR3, the DNA is TGTGCCACCAGCCCCCAGCGGGAGGGTAGTTGCGAGCAGTACTTC.

The CDR3 is CASSRGGSGNTIYF. The CDR3 DNA sequence: TGTGCCAGCAGTCGTGGGGGGTCTGGAAACACCATATATTTT. V is TRBV28 and J is TRBJ1-3; possibly TRBD1 for D (5 bases). The CDR3 consists of 14 residues. Trimming took off 5 bases at V and 1 base at J, with 9 bases between the two ends. Germline V gene data show CDR1 as MDHEN and CDR2 as SYDVKM.

The CDR3 spells CASRGGFRNEQFF. The CDR3 DNA sequence: TGTGCCAGCAGAGGCGGTTTTAGAAATGAGCAGTTCTTC. V is TRBV6-5 and J is TRBJ2-1; D unresolved. Trimming stripped 6 bases from V and 7 bases from J, with 13 bases between. Germline V gene lookup returns CDR1 MNHEY and CDR2 SVGAGI. This CDR3 is 13 amino acids long.

This chain connects TRBV10-3 to TRBJ1-1; D perhaps matches TRBD1 (6 bases). Per germline, CDR1 ENHRY and CDR2 SYGVKD. The ends were cut back, 2 bases at V and 3 bases at J, with 10 bases in the middle. This CDR3 is built from 14 residues. Written as DNA, the CDR3 is TGTGCCATCAGTGAGACAGGGCAGGACACTGAAGCTTTCTTT. As protein: CAISETGQDTEAFF.

This chain uses TRBV2 with TRBJ2-3, with 8 bases lining up with TRBD1. V gave up 6 bases and J gave up 5 bases; unmatched junction bases: 4. The CDR3 runs to 13 residues. Germline CDR1 SNHLY, CDR2 FYNNEI. CDR3 coding DNA: TGTGCCAGCAGGACACAGGGGGTAGATACGCAGTATTTT. As protein: CASRTQGVDTQYF.

The chain recombines TRBV12-5 with TRBJ1-1, with D perhaps TRBD1 (5 bases). Trimming cost V 6 bases and J 11 bases, with 13 bases left between them. CDR1 LGHNT and CDR2 FRNRAP come from the germline V gene. This CDR3 has 11 residues. CDR3 in DNA: TGTGCTAGTGGGGTACAGGTGGGCGCTTTCTTT. Its protein product is CASGVQVGAFF.

This chain joins TRBV7-2 and TRBJ1-1; 7 bases fit TRBD1. Germline CDR1 is SGHTA and CDR2 is FQGNSA. The CDR3 loop spans 15 amino acids. The J segment lost 0 bases and the V segment lost 5 bases, leaving 6 bases of the junction unmatched. CDR3 sequence: CASSPQTGLNTEAFF. CDR3 sequence (DNA): TGTGCCAGCAGCCCACAGACAGGGCTGAACACTGAAGCTTTCTTT.

This clone was seen just once. The genes are TRBV28 and TRBJ1-1, with no clear D. Germline CDR1 and CDR2: MDHEN and SYDVKM. The V and J ends lost 7 bases and 7 bases respectively, with 16 bases between them. This CDR3 has 13 amino acids. The CDR3 protein is CASTRGDTVEAFF. As DNA, the CDR3 is TGTGCCAGCACCCGGGGAGATACGGTTGAAGCTTTCTTT. The complete variable domain, with remaining parts taken from reference TRBV28 and TRBJ1-1, reads DVKVTQSSRYLVKRTGEKVFLECVQDMDHENMFWYRQDPGLGLRLIYFSYDVKMKEKGDIPEGYSVSREKKERFSLILESASTNQTSMYLCASTRGDTVEAFFGQGTRLTVV.

Worth noting for this clone: This specimen includes other DNA sequences encoding the same CDR3. J is TRBJ2-3 and V is TRBV5-1; no definite D call. Trimming pared 6 bases from V and 3 bases from J, leaving 11 bases between. This CDR3 comprises 13 residues. Germline assignment: CDR1 SGHRS and CDR2 YFSETQ. CDR3 nucleotides: TGCGCCAGCACGGCGGCAGCGACAGATACGCAGTATTTT. Translated: CASTAAATDTQYF. Full variable domain (rest looked up from reference TRBV5-1 and TRBJ2-3): KAGVTQTPRYLIKTRGQQVTLSCSPISGHRSVSWYQQTPGQGLQFLFEYFSETQRNKGNFPGRFSGRQFSNSRSEMNVSTLELGDSALYLCASTAAATDTQYFGPGTRLTVL.

A few counts support this clone. The gene calls are TRBV6-1 and TRBJ2-5; D is unresolved. CDR3 length: 14 amino acids. In germline, CDR1 is MNHNS, CDR2 SASEGT. The V gene lost 5 bases and the J gene lost 2 bases, with 12 bases spanning the gap. CDR3 DNA: TGTGCCAGCAGTTATTTGGCGGTACAAGAGACCCAGTACTTC. This translates into CASSYLAVQETQYF.

The chain couples TRBV2 to TRBJ2-1, with D possibly TRBD1 on 6 matching bases. Germline V gene sequence: CDR1 SNHLY, CDR2 FYNNEI. Trimming pared 8 bases from V and 5 bases from J, leaving 13 bases between. This CDR3 comprises 13 residues. CDR3 in DNA: TGTGCCAGCGCGGCCCAGGGGAACAATGAGCAGTTCTTC. Amino acid sequence: CASAAQGNNEQFF.

This clone was seen only once. The chain employs TRBV27 and TRBJ2-7; TRBD1 matches at 7 bases. This CDR3 spans 13 amino acids. With 6 bases clipped from V and 5 bases from J, the junction kept 7 bases outside the gene matches. CDR1 and CDR2 (germline): MNHEY, SMNVEV (reference sequence). This chain's CDR3 is CASRKTGSNEQYF. In DNA, the CDR3 is TGTGCCAGCAGGAAGACAGGGTCCAACGAGCAGTACTTC.

This clone was seen a few times. The gene calls are TRBV28 and TRBJ1-2; D unresolved. The V and J ends lost 7 bases and 7 bases respectively, with 25 bases between them. In germline, CDR1 is MDHEN, CDR2 SYDVKM. The CDR3 consists of 16 residues. CDR3 region: CASTSFRVSVRGGYTF. CDR3 in DNA: TGTGCCAGCACCTCCTTCCGGGTCTCGGTTCGGGGTGGCTACACCTTC.

This clone has only one observation. V gene TRBV7-2 combines with J gene TRBJ2-7; D is unresolved. V shed 2 bases and J shed 2 bases, with 4 bases lying between them. The germline CDR1 and CDR2 sequences are SGHTA and FQGNSA. The CDR3 covers 12 residues. CDR3 in DNA: TGTGCCAGCAGCTTACGGGCCTACGAGCAGTACTTC. This gives the protein CASSLRAYEQYF.